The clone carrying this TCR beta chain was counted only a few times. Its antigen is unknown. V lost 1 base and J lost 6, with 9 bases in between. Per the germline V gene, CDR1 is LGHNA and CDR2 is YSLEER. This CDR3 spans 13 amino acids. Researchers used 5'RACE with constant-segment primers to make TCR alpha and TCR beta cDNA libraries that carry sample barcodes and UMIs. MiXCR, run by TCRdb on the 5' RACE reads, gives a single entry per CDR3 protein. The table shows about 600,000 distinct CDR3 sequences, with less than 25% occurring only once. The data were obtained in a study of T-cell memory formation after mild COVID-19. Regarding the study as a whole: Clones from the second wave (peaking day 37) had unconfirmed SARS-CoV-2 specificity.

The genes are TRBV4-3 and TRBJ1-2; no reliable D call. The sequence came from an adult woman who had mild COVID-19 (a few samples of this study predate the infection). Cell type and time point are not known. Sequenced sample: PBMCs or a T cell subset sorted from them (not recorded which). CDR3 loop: CASSQAGVNGYTF. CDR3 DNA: TGCGCCAGCAGCCAAGCAGGAGTCAATGGCTACACCTTC.